This T cell receptor (beta chain) derives from a study of post-analysis software for immune sequencing data. Regarding the study as a whole: Comparison of patients with controls showed five TRBV segments more frequent in patients, TRBV5-6, TRBV5-1 and TRBV20-1 among them. Strong same-batch co-clustering of samples appeared with F measure clustering. Multiple sclerosis patients showed significantly lower normalized Chao1 diversity than controls did.

Built from TCR beta cDNA, the libraries had unique molecular identifiers in them. From the PCR reads, TCRdb called clonotypes with MiXCR, one entry per CDR3 protein. There are 700,000 to 900,000 distinct CDR3 sequences in the sample; 40% to 55% occur only once, and just under 5% lies in the top ten. CDR1 and CDR2 from the germline V gene are KGHDR and SFDVKD. This CDR3 region has 13 residues. Between the trimmed V and J ends, which lost 8 bases and 3 bases, there was a span of 10 bases. A remark on this clonotype: The antigen is unknown.

Sample: blood. The chain is built from TRBV24-1 and TRBJ2-1; D unresolved. The clonotype comes from a girl aged 5-17 years with multiple sclerosis. The CDR3 reads CATKSEHYNEQFF. The CDR3 nucleotides read TGTGCCACCAAAAGCGAACACTACAATGAGCAGTTCTTC.